The 14 T cell receptor beta chains given below trace back to one sample, sequenced in a study of T-cell reconstitution after alpha-beta-depleted transplantation in children. TCRbeta library construction was performed incorporating unique molecular identifiers. Via MiXCR, TCRdb re-called the PCR reads, giving one row per CDR3 protein. The table records 450,000 to 600,000 distinct CDR3 sequences, 13% of them present only once. The specimen was PBMCs, mostly from graft donor cells, collected 360 days after TCRalphabeta/CD19-depleted stem cell transplant. These receptors were obtained from a male patient younger than 18 who had a stem cell transplant for acute myeloid leukemia, so the T cells may come from the graft donor.

This clonotype was seen only a few times. J is TRBJ2-1 and V is TRBV28; TRBD2 matches at 10 bases. The germline CDR1 and CDR2 sequences are MDHEN and SYDVKM. V shed 3 bases and J 2 bases; nucleotides not matched to a gene: 10. This CDR3 is 18 amino acids long. The CDR3 DNA reads TGTGCCAGCAGTTTGGGACTAGCGCCCCTAGGGACCTACAATGAGCAGTTCTTC. Protein sequence: CASSLGLAPLGTYNEQFF. The complete variable domain, with remaining parts taken from reference TRBV28 and TRBJ2-1, reads DVKVTQSSRYLVKRTGEKVFLECVQDMDHENMFWYRQDPGLGLRLIYFSYDVKMKEKGDIPEGYSVSREKKERFSLILESASTNQTSMYLCASSLGLAPLGTYNEQFFGPGTRLTVL.

This clonotype has just a few counts. The chain couples TRBV6-1 to TRBJ1-6, with D unclear. Looked up from germline, CDR1 is MNHNS and CDR2 is SASEGT. The CDR3 is 18 amino acids. V lost 6 bases to trimming and J lost 0 bases, with 18 bases between them. The CDR3 region is CASRAPPKGSSYNSPLHF. DNA for the CDR3: TGTGCCAGCAGGGCGCCTCCAAAGGGCAGCTCCTATAATTCACCCCTCCACTTT.

This clonotype has at least ten counts. The gene calls are TRBV4-2 and TRBJ2-2; TRBD2 is a possible D gene (5 bases). V lost 0 bases and J lost 6, with 8 bases in between. CDR3 length equals 14 residues. Germline V lookup: CDR1 LGHNA, CDR2 YNFKEQ. The CDR3 is CASSQDRGPGELFF. The CDR3 coding sequence is TGTGCCAGCAGCCAAGATCGGGGTCCCGGGGAGCTGTTTTTT.

The V call is TRBV20-1, the J call TRBJ2-1, with 11 bases lining up with TRBD2. Germline V lookup: CDR1 DFQATT, CDR2 SNEGSKA (reference sequence). The CDR3 is made up of 14 amino acids. With 6 bases clipped from V and 4 bases from J, the junction kept 5 bases outside the gene matches. In DNA, the CDR3 is TGCAGTGCGGGGACTAGCGGAGGATACAATGAGCAGTTCTTC. It specifies CSAGTSGGYNEQFF.

V and J are TRBV19 and TRBJ2-1, with 13 bases fitting TRBD2. V shed 1 base and J 8 bases; nucleotides not matched to a gene: 2. The CDR3 has 15 residues. Germline loops: CDR1 LNHDA, CDR2 SQIVND (reference sequence). The CDR3 bases are TGTGCCAGTAGTATAGGGACTAGCGGGAGCCATGAGCAGTTCTTC. Encoded protein: CASSIGTSGSHEQFF.

A few counts support this clonotype. The V and J genes are TRBV7-9 and TRBJ2-2; 8 bases are shared with TRBD2. Germline V gene sequence: CDR1 SEHNR, CDR2 FQNEAQ (reference sequence). Trimming took 1 base from V and 1 from J; bases not matched to a gene: 5. This CDR3 is 17 amino acids long. This CDR3 reads CASSLVAGSMNTGELFF. The CDR3 DNA reads TGTGCCAGCAGCTTAGTAGCGGGGAGTATGAACACCGGGGAGCTGTTTTTT.

This clonotype appeared a few times. This CDR3 reads CASSLVGSGNTEAFF. The CDR3 bases are TGTGCCAGCAGCTTAGTAGGTTCGGGGAACACTGAAGCTTTCTTT. The chain carries TRBV7-2 and TRBJ1-1; D not resolved. There are 15 residues in the CDR3. Between the trimmed V and J ends, which lost 1 base and 1 base, there was a span of 10 bases. From germline, CDR1 is SGHTA and CDR2 FQGNSA.

This clonotype has only a few counts. The chain recombines TRBV29-1 with TRBJ2-5; D is perhaps TRBD2 (7 bases). The CDR3 loop spans 15 amino acids. Trimming stripped 4 bases from V and 4 bases from J, with 19 bases between. In germline, CDR1 is SQVTM, CDR2 ANQGSEA. The CDR3 DNA is TGCAGCGTTGCCCGAGGGGGGGCTCAGGGAGAGACCCAGTACTTC. Its translation: CSVARGGAQGETQYF.

This clonotype was observed a handful of times. The V gene is TRBV20-1, the J gene TRBJ1-1; D is undetermined. From germline, CDR1 is DFQATT and CDR2 SNEGSKA (reference sequence). CDR3 length: 11 amino acids. V lost 5 bases to trimming and J lost 3 bases, with 7 bases between them. The CDR3 spells CSACRDTEAFF. The CDR3 DNA sequence: TGCAGTGCTTGCCGTGACACTGAAGCTTTCTTT.

This chain uses TRBV28 with TRBJ2-1; TRBD2 matches at 8 bases. J lost 4 bases, V lost 5 bases, and 13 bases had no gene match. The CDR3 has 17 amino acids. Germline CDR1 reads MDHEN; CDR2 reads SYDVKM. DNA for the CDR3: TGTGCCAGCAGTCCGGCCCGGCTACTAGCGGAATACAATGAGCAGTTCTTC. This sequence encodes CASSPARLLAEYNEQFF.

The V and J genes are TRBV29-1 and TRBJ2-1; 11 positions match TRBD2. After removal of 2 bases from V and 9 bases from J, the junction contained 6 bases not matched to a gene. CDR1 and CDR2 (germline): SQVTM, ANQGSEA. The CDR3 loop spans 14 amino acids. CDR3 DNA: TGCAGCGTTGAATTCCTAGCGGGAGGCGGTGAGCAGTTCTTC. Translation gives CSVEFLAGGGEQFF.

The V call is TRBV27, the J call TRBJ2-7, with 9 bases identical to TRBD1. The CDR3 extends over 14 amino acids. With 4 bases clipped from V and 5 bases from J, the junction kept 6 bases outside the gene matches. CDR1 and CDR2 (germline): MNHEY, SMNVEV (reference sequence). The CDR3 is CASSSGQGYDEQYF. CDR3 DNA sequence: TGTGCCAGCAGTTCGGGACAGGGTTACGACGAGCAGTACTTC.

V and J are TRBV14 and TRBJ2-1; the match to TRBD1 covers 9 bases. Germline CDR1 reads SGHDN; CDR2 reads FVKESK. V lost 1 base to trimming and J lost 2 bases; unmatched junction nucleotides: 3. This CDR3 has 16 residues. The CDR3 nucleotides read TGTGCCAGCAGCCAAGTGGGACAGGGAGCCTACAATGAGCAGTTCTTC. Amino acid sequence: CASSQVGQGAYNEQFF.

Details on this clonotype: Germline and junction disagree at one end, which may indicate a read error. The CDR3 sequence: CSARLAGATGGLFF. In nucleotides, the CDR3 is TGCAGTGCCAGACTAGCGGGAGCAACCGGGGGGCTGTTTTTT. The rearrangement uses TRBV20-1 and TRBJ2-2; TRBD2 matches 12 bases. Germline V lookup: CDR1 DFQATT, CDR2 SNEGSKA (reference sequence). The CDR3 length is 14 residues.